Listed below are T cell receptor beta chains from one sample, sequenced in a study of tumor-infiltrating lymphocytes in primary liver carcinoma. TCRdb independently ran MiXCR on the multiplex PCR reads; one entry per CDR3 protein. The sample includes 80,000 or so distinct CDR3 sequences, approximately 62% of them seen just once. The sequenced material came from tumor-adjacent normal liver tissue. These receptors all come from a man aged 35 to 55 with primary liver carcinoma and hepatitis B virus infection. CDR3s include the opening cysteine and the closing phenylalanine or tryptophan. The D gene is left open where the match is weak. Clone size appears in some rows only: once, few, many, or a class for an expanded clone.

V gene,D gene,J gene,clone size,CDR3 protein,CDR3 DNA
TRBV30,NA,TRBJ2-5,few,CAWSVDFQEIQYF,TGTGCCTGGAGTGTAGACTTCCAAGAGATCCAGTACTTC
TRBV5-6,NA,TRBJ2-1,NA,CASSLEGESSYNEQLF,TGTGCAAGCAGCTTGGAGGGGGAGAGCTCCTACAATGAGCAGCTCTTC
TRBV2,NA,TRBJ2-1,many,CALPAGNEQFF,TGTGCCCTCCCTGCCGGGAATGAGCAGTTCTTC
TRBV28,TRBD2,TRBJ2-7,NA,CASSSGTSGYHVRYF,TGTGCCAGCAGTTCCGGGACTAGCGGGTACCACGTGCGGTACTTC
TRBV30,NA,TRBJ1-2,NA,CAWSVGWKGINGYTF,TGTGCCTGGAGTGTCGGGTGGAAGGGTATCAACGGCTACACTTTC
TRBV6-2/TRBV6-3,TRBD2,TRBJ2-7,NA,CASSRRTSGHYGQYF,TGTGCCAGCAGCCGGCGTACTAGCGGACACTACGGGCAGTACTTC
TRBV4-3,NA,TRBJ1-4,NA,CASSQDGRTGIKLFF,TGTGCCAGCAGCCAAGATGGTCGCACTGGGATAAAACTGTTTTTT
TRBV4-3,TRBD2,TRBJ2-7,NA,CANSQELVGGHEQYF,TGTGCCAACAGCCAGGAGCTAGTGGGAGGGCACGAGCAGTACTTC
TRBV12-3/TRBV12-4,NA,TRBJ2-7,many,CASSGSISYEQYF,TGTGCCAGCAGTGGAAGCATCTCCTACGAGCAGTACTTC
TRBV4-1,NA,TRBJ2-7,once,CAGSQESGDISYEQYF,TGTGCCGGCAGCCAAGAGTCAGGTGATATCTCCTACGAGCAGTACTTC
TRBV6-1,TRBD2,TRBJ2-2,many,CASSDPGLPTGELFF,TGTGCCAGCAGTGACCCGGGACTACCCACCGGGGAGCTGTTTTTT
TRBV24-1,NA,TRBJ2-2,many,CATSFGGRDTGELFF,TGTGCCACCAGTTTCGGGGGGCGAGACACCGGGGAGCTGTTTTTT
TRBV10-3,TRBD2,TRBJ2-7,many,CATGTSGSYEQYF,TGTGCCACCGGGACTAGCGGGAGTTACGAGCAGTACTTC
TRBV29-1,NA,TRBJ1-5,NA,CSVISNQSQRF,TGCAGCGTTATTAGCAATCAGTCCCAGCGTTTT
TRBV4-3,TRBD1,TRBJ2-3,many,CASSRNRGPDTQYF,TGCGCCAGCAGCCGCAACAGGGGACCAGATACGCAGTATTTT
TRBV28,TRBD2,TRBJ2-7,many,CASSSTSGRTYYEQYF,TGTGCCAGCAGTTCCACTAGCGGGAGGACGTACTACGAGCAGTACTTC
TRBV6-2/TRBV6-3,NA,TRBJ1-5,few,CAISYMTPNQPQHF,TGTGCCATCAGTTACATGACCCCCAATCAGCCCCAGCATTTT
TRBV12-3/TRBV12-4,TRBD1,TRBJ1-1,NA,CASSSRTGGRTEAFF,TGTGCCAGCAGTTCCCGGACAGGGGGCAGAACTGAAGCTTTCTTT
TRBV11-2,NA,TRBJ2-6,NA,CASSLSRGRGANVLIF,TGTGCCAGCAGCTTATCGCGGGGAAGAGGGGCCAACGTCCTGATTTTC
TRBV5-1,NA,TRBJ2-1,few,CASNLSPPYNEQFF,TGCGCCAGCAACTTGAGCCCCCCCTACAATGAGCAGTTCTTC
TRBV12-3/TRBV12-4,NA,TRBJ2-1,NA,CASSLTPDRLDNEQFF,TGTGCCAGCAGTCTCACCCCGGACAGACTCGACAATGAACAGTTCTTC
TRBV11-3,NA,TRBJ2-1,NA,CASSVRAREINEQFF,TGTGCCAGCAGCGTCAGGGCTAGAGAGATTAATGAGCAGTTCTTC
TRBV28,TRBD1,TRBJ1-2,NA,CVSSIQTGGAWGGYTF,TGTGTCAGCAGTATACAAACAGGGGGCGCTTGGGGTGGCTACACCTTC
TRBV4-3,NA,TRBJ2-2,once,CASNQYTENTGELLF,TGCGCCAGCAACCAATATACAGAGAACACCGGGGAGCTGCTTTTT
TRBV4-1,NA,TRBJ1-4,NA,CTSRQERTATTNEKLFF,TGCACCAGCAGACAAGAACGGACCGCCACAACTAATGAAAAACTGTTTTTT
TRBV29-1,NA,TRBJ2-1,NA,CSVATFRFWSRQEQFF,TGCAGTGTCGCCACGTTTCGGTTCTGGTCCCGTCAAGAGCAGTTCTTC
TRBV29-1,NA,TRBJ2-2,NA,CSVDPGAGEPFF,TGCAGTGTTGATCCGGGGGCCGGGGAGCCGTTTTTT
TRBV28,NA,TRBJ1-6,NA,CASSTGPPNNSPLQF,TGTGCCAGCAGTACTGGACCGCCTAATAATTCACCCCTCCAATTT
TRBV7-8,TRBD1,TRBJ2-7,NA,CASSIANQGAFYEQYF,TGTGCCAGCAGCATAGCGAACCAGGGGGCATTCTACGAGCAGTACTTC
TRBV6-1,TRBD2,TRBJ2-1,NA,CASRAGTSYKQFF,TGTGCCAGCAGAGCCGGGACTAGCTATAAGCAGTTCTTC
TRBV29-1,NA,TRBJ2-3,NA,CSVRLPGTHYF,TGCAGCGTTAGACTACCGGGAACGCATTATTTT
TRBV25-1,NA,TRBJ1-2,NA,CTSSDHYYGYTF,TGTACAAGCAGTGACCACTATTATGGCTACACCTTC
TRBV12-3/TRBV12-4,NA,TRBJ2-7,once,CASTSDKDEQYF,TGTGCCAGCACTTCGGACAAGGACGAGCAATACTTC
TRBV4-1,NA,TRBJ2-7,NA,CASSQDRTCVTLEQYF,TGCGCCAGCAGCCAAGATCGAACATGTGTCACACTCGAGCAGTACTTC
TRBV10-3,NA,TRBJ2-1,NA,CAISDVTAAVSYNEQFF,TGTGCCATCAGTGATGTGACAGCAGCAGTCTCCTACAATGAACAGTTCTTC
TRBV6-5,NA,TRBJ2-7,NA,CASSPRIESYEQYF,TGTGCCAGCAGCCCTAGGATAGAGTCCTACGAGCAGTACTTC
TRBV29-1,NA,TRBJ2-1,many,CSVEGQNNEQFF,TGCAGCGTTGAGGGCCAGAACAATGAGCAGTTCTTC
TRBV12-3/TRBV12-4,TRBD1,TRBJ1-1,NA,CASKRQGGTVAFF,TGTGCTAGCAAACGACAGGGTGGCACTGTAGCTTTCTTT
TRBV29-1,NA,TRBJ2-7,NA,CSVRPSRIKSYEQYF,TGCAGCGTACGCCCTTCCAGGATCAAGTCATACGAGCAGTACTTC
TRBV10-1,TRBD1,TRBJ2-1,once,CASNHGTADYNEQFF,TGCGCCAGCAACCACGGGACAGCGGATTACAATGAGCAGTTCTTC
TRBV6-2/TRBV6-3,NA,TRBJ1-3,NA,CASMTAGTYSGNTIYF,TGTGCCAGCATGACGGCAGGGACTTACTCTGGAAACACCATATATTTT
TRBV11-2,NA,TRBJ2-1,NA,CTSTPSHDEQFF,TGTACCAGCACCCCCTCCCACGATGAGCAGTTCTTC
TRBV5-1,TRBD1,TRBJ1-6,NA,CARSDSPTGHNSPLHF,TGCGCCAGGAGCGATAGCCCGACAGGGCATAATTCACCCCTCCACTTT
TRBV6-5,TRBD1,TRBJ2-5,many,CASSQQGWEETQYF,TGTGCCAGCAGCCAACAGGGGTGGGAAGAGACCCAGTACTTC
TRBV7-9,NA,TRBJ2-7,NA,CASSIWAGSHAPTYEQYF,TGTGCCAGCAGCATTTGGGCCGGATCACACGCCCCCACCTACGAACAGTACTTC
TRBV24-1,NA,TRBJ2-3,many,CATSDLRGTDTQYF,TGTGCCACCAGTGATTTGAGGGGCACAGATACGCAGTATTTT
TRBV4-1,TRBD2,TRBJ2-2,NA,CASSLGGLGNTGELFF,TGCGCCAGCAGCCTGGGAGGGTTAGGGAACACCGGGGAGCTGTTTTTT
TRBV2,NA,TRBJ2-2,once,CASSQGPMNTGELFF,TGTGCCAGCAGTCAGGGCCCCATGAACACCGGGGAGCTGTTTTTT
TRBV12-3/TRBV12-4,TRBD1,TRBJ2-2,many,CASSPSRQGFTGELFF,TGTGCCAGCAGCCCGAGCCGACAGGGGTTCACCGGGGAGCTGTTTTTT
TRBV12-3/TRBV12-4,NA,TRBJ2-2,many,CASSPGLKRVTGELFF,TGTGCCAGCAGTCCCGGACTGAAACGGGTCACCGGGGAGCTGTTTTTT
TRBV20-1,NA,TRBJ2-3,few,CSTNPTDF,TGCAGTACTAACCCCACGGATTTT